A single sample gave rise to the 29 T cell receptor beta chains below, sequenced in a study of PD-L1 blockade in urothelial cancer. The repertoire was sequenced with immunoSEQ multiplex PCR; TCRdb's copy has only in-frame clones and lacks some. This repertoire shows roughly 20,000 clones, around 90% found once; its top ten account for about 16%. The material was PBMCs, obtained around atezolizumab (anti-PD-L1) treatment. These receptors were collected from a woman aged 60 to 75 with urothelial cancer.

This clone occurred a few times. J is TRBJ1-3 and V is TRBV19; TRBD1 aligns across 9 bases. V lost 5 bases and J lost 1; bases outside the gene matches: 12. The CDR3 has 18 amino acids. Germline V lookup: CDR1 LNHDA, CDR2 SQIVND (reference sequence). The CDR3 coding sequence is TGTGCCAGTAGTCCTCACCAGTCGGGACAGGGATCTGGAAACACCATATATTTT. Protein: CASSPHQSGQGSGNTIYF.

This clone was picked up one time. The rearrangement uses TRBV5-1 and TRBJ2-2; no clear D gene. V was trimmed by 1 base and J by 3 bases, leaving 13 bases between them. The CDR3 covers 16 residues. Germline V lookup: CDR1 SGHRS, CDR2 YFSETQ. In DNA, the CDR3 is TGCGCCAGCAGCTTGACAGCTGCTCCGGACACCGGGGAGCTGTTTTTT. Translation gives CASSLTAAPDTGELFF.

V gene TRBV5-1 combines with J gene TRBJ1-2; 7 bases line up with TRBD1. The CDR3 covers 14 residues. With 2 bases clipped from V and 5 bases from J, the junction kept 6 bases outside the gene matches. CDR1 and CDR2 from the germline V gene are SGHRS and YFSETQ. The CDR3 region has the DNA TGCGCCAGCAGCTTCGGGACAGTTCAATATGGCTACACCTTC. Protein: CASSFGTVQYGYTF.

This chain uses TRBV4-1 with TRBJ2-7, with D maybe TRBD1 (6 bases). The CDR3 covers 15 residues. The germline V and J ends were trimmed by 1 base and 2 bases, with 12 bases remaining between them. Germline V gene lookup returns CDR1 MGHRA and CDR2 YSYEKL. The CDR3, as DNA: TGCGCCAGCAGCCAAGTCACAGGGAAGGCCTACGAGCAGTACTTC. This encodes CASSQVTGKAYEQYF.

This rearrangement joins TRBV5-4 to TRBJ1-1; D not certain. The CDR3 is 13 residues long. CDR1 and CDR2 (germline): SGHNT, YYREEE (reference sequence). Trimming stripped 0 bases from V and 2 bases from J, with 5 bases between. In DNA form, the CDR3 reads TGTGCCAGCAGCTTGGGACTCAACACTGAAGCTTTCTTT. Translation gives CASSLGLNTEAFF. The full variable domain, its missing parts supplied by reference TRBV5-4 and TRBJ1-1, is ETGVTQSPTHLIKTRGQQVTLRCSSQSGHNTVSWYQQALGQGPQFIFQYYREEENGRGNFPPRFSGLQFPNYSSELNVNALELDDSALYLCASSLGLNTEAFFGQGTRLTVV.

This clone came up once. V and J are TRBV5-8 and TRBJ2-3; no clear D gene. CDR1 and CDR2 from the germline V gene are SGHTS and YDEGEE. The CDR3 covers 16 residues. V lost 0 bases to trimming and J lost 0 bases, with 11 bases between them. The CDR3 region is CASSLAPGLSTDTQYF. CDR3 DNA: TGTGCCAGCAGCTTGGCTCCGGGTTTGAGCACAGATACGCAGTATTTT.

The V gene is TRBV21-1, the J gene TRBJ2-1; the D segment call TRBD1 is taken from the table without a DNA check. TRBV21-1 is a pseudogene segment. The CDR3 runs 14 residues. CDR3: CASRQGARRNEQFF. In DNA, the CDR3 is TGTGCCAGCAGACAGGGGGCGAGGAGGAATGAGCAGTTCTTC.

V usage is TRBV5-5 and J usage is TRBJ2-7, with 16 bases that match TRBD2. The V gene end was trimmed by 7 bases and the J gene end by 5 bases; junction bases not matched to a gene: 9. Germline assignment: CDR1 SGHKS and CDR2 YYEKEE (reference sequence). This CDR3 is built from 16 residues. The CDR3, as DNA: TGTGCCAGCGGCGGGGGACTAGCGGGAGGGCCTCACGAGCAGTACTTC. It translates to CASGGGLAGGPHEQYF.

This clone was recorded only once. The chain links TRBV28 to TRBJ2-5; tentatively, D is TRBD1 (6 bases). CDR3 size: 16 residues. Germline V gene sequence: CDR1 MDHEN, CDR2 SYDVKM. V was cut by 4 bases and J by 2 bases, with 17 bases left in between. The CDR3 DNA follows: TGTGCCAGCAGTTCCCCCGGACAGAGAAAGCAAGAGACCCAGTACTTC. It translates to CASSSPGQRKQETQYF.

The chain employs TRBV5-6 and TRBJ2-1, with D possibly matching TRBD2 (5 bases). CDR3 length equals 15 residues. Germline CDR1 is SGHDT and CDR2 is YYEEEE. The V end was cut by 4 bases, the J end by 4 bases, with 15 bases between. The CDR3, as DNA: TGTGCCAGCAGCCTGCGGGTAGCGAGGTACAATGAGCAGTTCTTC. Amino acid sequence: CASSLRVARYNEQFF.

In its sample, this clone was seen once. The V call is TRBV13, the J call TRBJ2-1; perhaps TRBD1 as D (5 bases). The CDR3 spans 15 residues. V lost 5 bases to trimming and J lost 5 bases, with 16 bases between them. CDR1 is PRHDT, CDR2 FYEKMQ, per germline (reference sequence). CDR3 sequence (DNA): TGTGCCAGCAGCCAGGGCCGTGGACGGAACAATGAGCAGTTCTTC. Translation: CASSQGRGRNNEQFF.

This sequence joins TRBV6-5 and TRBJ2-7, with TRBD1 matching over 10 bases. Losses at the gene ends were 6 bases for V and 7 bases for J; bases not matched to a gene: 9. The CDR3 length is 14 residues. Germline lookup yields CDR1 MNHEY and CDR2 SVGAGI. The CDR3 reads CASSLDRGRGEQYF. The CDR3 DNA is TGTGCCAGCAGCCTAGACAGGGGGCGAGGGGAGCAGTACTTC.

This clone has just one count. The CDR3 region has the DNA TGCGCCAGCAGCCAAAAGAGCCGACAGGGCACAGATACGCAGTATTTT. Encoded protein: CASSQKSRQGTDTQYF. The chain uses TRBV4-1 and TRBJ2-3; perhaps TRBD1 as D (6 bases). CDR3 size: 16 residues. Trimming took 2 bases from V and 1 from J, leaving 13 bases between them. Germline V CDR1 and CDR2: MGHRA, YSYEKL.

The rearrangement uses TRBV11-1 and TRBJ2-7; 12 bases are a match to TRBD2. V shed 5 bases, J shed 2 bases, and the junction held 7 bases outside the gene matches. CDR3 size: 16 residues. Germline-derived CDR1 and CDR2 are SGHAT and FQDESV (reference sequence). The CDR3 sequence: CASSERLAGAPYEQYF. CDR3 nucleotide sequence: TGTGCCAGCAGCGAACGACTAGCGGGAGCCCCCTACGAGCAGTACTTC.

The chain employs TRBV7-2 and TRBJ1-1, with TRBD1 as a possible D gene (6 bases). V was trimmed by 7 bases and J by 1 base, leaving 13 bases between them. The CDR3 runs 14 residues. Germline CDR1 SGHTA, CDR2 FQGNSA. CDR3 residues: CASTRGGKNTEAFF. For the CDR3, the DNA is TGTGCCAGCACCCGGGGGGGCAAGAACACTGAAGCTTTCTTT.

The rearrangement links TRBV6-1 to TRBJ1-1, with D tentatively TRBD1 (6 bases). The CDR3 covers 14 residues. CDR1 and CDR2 from the germline V gene are MNHNS and SASEGT. The V end lost 6 bases, the J end lost 1 base, and 12 bases lay between the germline ends. CDR3 DNA: TGTGCCAGCAGCCCTGGACAGACGAACACTGAAGCTTTCTTT. This sequence encodes CASSPGQTNTEAFF.

The chain has TRBV5-1 and TRBJ2-7; 9 nucleotides match TRBD1. CDR1 and CDR2 (germline): SGHRS, YFSETQ. The CDR3 spans 13 residues. V lost 4 bases, J lost 4 bases, and 3 bases stayed unmatched. CDR3 DNA: TGCGCCAGCAGCGGGGGGACAGGGTACGAGCAGTACTTC. This codes for CASSGGTGYEQYF.

The count of this clone is one. The chain uses TRBV5-4 and TRBJ1-5; TRBD1 is a possible D gene (6 bases). Germline CDR1 is SGHNT and CDR2 is YYREEE (reference sequence). Trimming shortened V by 0 bases and J by 3 bases, and 13 bases separated the two germline ends. CDR3 length: 16 amino acids. The CDR3 DNA is TGTGCCAGCAGCTTGGCCGGGGGGGGCAACAATCAGCCCCAGCATTTT. This translates into CASSLAGGGNNQPQHF.

The CDR3 reads CASSLLAGDEQYF. CDR3 DNA sequence: TGTGCCAGCAGCTTACTAGCGGGAGACGAGCAGTACTTC. This chain uses TRBV7-3 with TRBJ2-7; 10 bases are a match to TRBD2. Germline V gene data show CDR1 as SGHTA and CDR2 as FQGTGA. V shed 2 bases and J 5 bases; nucleotides not matched to a gene: 0. The CDR3 has 13 amino acids. Together with reference TRBV7-3 and TRBJ2-7, the CDR3 gives the full variable domain: GAGVSQTPSNKVTEKGKYVELRCDPISGHTALYWYRQSLGQGPEFLIYFQGTGAADDSGLPNDRFFAVRPEGSVSTLKIQRTERGDSAVYLCASSLLAGDEQYFGPGTRLTVT.

The chain has TRBV6-4 and TRBJ2-7; TRBD1 aligns across 7 bases. The J segment lost 5 bases and the V segment lost 2 bases, leaving 6 bases of the junction unmatched. The CDR3 has 14 amino acids. Germline V gene lookup returns CDR1 MRHNA and CDR2 SNTAGT. The CDR3 region is CASSDPLDRDEQYF. The CDR3 DNA reads as TGTGCCAGCAGTGACCCCCTTGACAGGGACGAGCAGTACTTC.

This clone was counted a few times. DNA for the CDR3: TGTGCCAGCTCACCGGAACAGGGGTATGGCTACACCTTC. Protein sequence: CASSPEQGYGYTF. The rearrangement joins TRBV18 to TRBJ1-2, with TRBD1 matching 7 bases. The CDR3 is 13 residues long. V lost 3 bases, J lost 5 bases, and 3 bases stayed unmatched. The V gene's germline CDR1 is KGHSH and CDR2 LQKENI.

The V and J genes are TRBV6-5 and TRBJ2-7, with D possibly TRBD1 on 5 matching bases. CDR3 length: 14 residues. Trimming took 1 base from V and 7 from J, leaving 14 bases between them. Germline V gives CDR1 MNHEY, CDR2 SVGAGI. This CDR3 is CASSYFRDPGEQYF. The DNA of the CDR3 is TGTGCCAGCAGTTACTTCAGGGATCCCGGGGAGCAGTACTTC.

The chain has TRBV5-6 and TRBJ1-1, with TRBD1 identical over 8 bases. J was trimmed by 6 bases and V by 2 bases; bases with no gene match: 9. Germline V gives CDR1 SGHDT, CDR2 YYEEEE. The CDR3 length is 15 residues. CDR3 bases: TGTGCCAGCAGCTTAGCCCCGACAGGGGCTCCTGAAGCTTTCTTT. Protein product: CASSLAPTGAPEAFF.

This clone has only one observation. V usage is TRBV6-5 and J usage is TRBJ2-7, with D perhaps TRBD1 (5 bases). Germline V gives CDR1 MNHEY, CDR2 SVGAGI. CDR3 length: 13 residues. The V and J ends lost 2 bases and 6 bases respectively, with 11 bases between them. The CDR3 spells CASSYNQGSEQYF. Here the CDR3 DNA reads TGTGCCAGCAGTTACAATCAGGGTTCCGAGCAGTACTTC.

The V and J genes are TRBV7-9 and TRBJ1-4, with TRBD1 matching over 8 bases. The CDR3 sequence is 15 residues long. V shed 6 bases and J 8 bases; nucleotides not matched to a gene: 11. Germline loops: CDR1 SEHNR, CDR2 FQNEAQ (reference sequence). DNA for the CDR3: TGTGCCAGCAGTTTGGGGACAGGTATTGGCGAAAAACTGTTTTTT. Translating gives CASSLGTGIGEKLFF.

DNA for the CDR3: TGTGCCAGCAGTGAAGCCTCGGGAACAGAGACCCAGTACTTC. Protein product: CASSEASGTETQYF. V is TRBV6-1 and J is TRBJ2-5; D may be TRBD2 (5 bases). V gave up 0 bases and J gave up 4 bases, with 9 bases separating them. Germline V lookup: CDR1 MNHNS, CDR2 SASEGT. This CDR3 is 14 amino acids long.

The V call is TRBV7-6, the J call TRBJ2-2; 14 bases map to TRBD2. This CDR3 has 17 residues. CDR1 and CDR2 (germline): SGHVS, FNYEAQ. V was pared by 0 bases and J by 6 bases, with 3 bases of the junction left unmatched. The CDR3 DNA is TGTGCCAGCAGCTTAGCGACTAGCGGGAGGGCGGCCGGGGAGCTGTTTTTT. Residues: CASSLATSGRAAGELFF. Together with reference TRBV7-6 and TRBJ2-2, the CDR3 gives the full variable domain: GAGVSQSPRYKVTKRGQDVALRCDPISGHVSLYWYRQALGQGPEFLTYFNYEAQQDKSGLPNDRFSAERPEGSISTLTIQRTEQRDSAMYRCASSLATSGRAAGELFFGEGSRLTVL.

V is TRBV7-9 and J is TRBJ2-3, with unresolved D. The germline V and J ends were trimmed by 2 bases and 0 bases, with 15 bases remaining between them. CDR3 length equals 17 residues. Germline lookup yields CDR1 SEHNR and CDR2 FQNEAQ (reference sequence). The CDR3 loop reads CASSLSKRVPSTDTQYF. The CDR3 bases are TGTGCCAGCAGCTTAAGTAAGAGAGTTCCTAGCACAGATACGCAGTATTTT.

This rearrangement joins TRBV5-1 to TRBJ2-7; 8 nucleotides line up with TRBD2. Germline trimming cut 4 bases from V and 4 bases from J; bases unmatched to any gene: 10. From germline, CDR1 is SGHRS and CDR2 YFSETQ. CDR3 length equals 15 residues. The CDR3 spells CASSPFGAGGYEQYF. CDR3 coding DNA: TGCGCCAGCAGCCCCTTTGGGGCGGGAGGATACGAGCAGTACTTC.